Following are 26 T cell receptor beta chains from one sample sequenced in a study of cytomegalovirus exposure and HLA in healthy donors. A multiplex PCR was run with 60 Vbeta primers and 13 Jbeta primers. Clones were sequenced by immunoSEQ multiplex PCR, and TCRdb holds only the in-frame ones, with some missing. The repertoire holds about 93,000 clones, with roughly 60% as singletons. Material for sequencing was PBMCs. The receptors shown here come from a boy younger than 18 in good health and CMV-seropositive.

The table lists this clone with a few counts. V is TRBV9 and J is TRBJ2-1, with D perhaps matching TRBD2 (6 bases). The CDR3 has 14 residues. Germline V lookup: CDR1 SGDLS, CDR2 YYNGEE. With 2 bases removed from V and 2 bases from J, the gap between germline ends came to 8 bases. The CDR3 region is CASSVTGAYNEQFF. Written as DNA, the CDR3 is TGTGCCAGCAGCGTTACGGGGGCCTACAATGAGCAGTTCTTC.

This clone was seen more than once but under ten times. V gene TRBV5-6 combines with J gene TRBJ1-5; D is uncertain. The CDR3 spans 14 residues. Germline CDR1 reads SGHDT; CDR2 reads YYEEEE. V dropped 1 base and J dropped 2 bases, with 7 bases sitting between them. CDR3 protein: CASSLSGRNQPQHF. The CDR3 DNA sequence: TGTGCCAGCAGCTTGAGCGGGCGCAATCAGCCCCAGCATTTT.

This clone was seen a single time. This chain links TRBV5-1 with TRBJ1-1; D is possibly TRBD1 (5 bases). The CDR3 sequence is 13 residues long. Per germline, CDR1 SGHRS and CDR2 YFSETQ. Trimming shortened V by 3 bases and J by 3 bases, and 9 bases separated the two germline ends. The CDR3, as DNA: TGCGCCAGCAGCTCACTACAGGACACTGAAGCTTTCTTT. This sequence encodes CASSSLQDTEAFF.

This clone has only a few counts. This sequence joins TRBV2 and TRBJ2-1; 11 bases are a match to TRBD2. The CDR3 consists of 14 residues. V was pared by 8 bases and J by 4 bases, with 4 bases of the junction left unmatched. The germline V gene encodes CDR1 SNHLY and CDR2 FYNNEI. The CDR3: CASQPSGGYNEQFF. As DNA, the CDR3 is TGTGCCAGCCAGCCTAGCGGGGGGTACAATGAGCAGTTCTTC. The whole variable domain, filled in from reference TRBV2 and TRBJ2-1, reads EPEVTQTPSHQVTQMGQEVILRCVPISNHLYFYWYRQILGQKVEFLVSFYNNEISEKSEIFDDQFSVERPDGSNFTLKIRSTKLEDSAMYFCASQPSGGYNEQFFGPGTRLTVL.

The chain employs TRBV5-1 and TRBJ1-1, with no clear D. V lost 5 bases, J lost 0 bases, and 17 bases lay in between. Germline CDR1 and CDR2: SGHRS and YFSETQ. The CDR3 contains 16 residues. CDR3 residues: CASSIRGRAMNTEAFF. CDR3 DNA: TGCGCCAGCAGTATTCGGGGAAGAGCCATGAACACTGAAGCTTTCTTT.

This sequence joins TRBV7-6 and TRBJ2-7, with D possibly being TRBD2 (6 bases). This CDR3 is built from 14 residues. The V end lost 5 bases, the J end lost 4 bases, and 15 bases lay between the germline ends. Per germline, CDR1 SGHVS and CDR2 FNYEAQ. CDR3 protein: CASSPLGTLYEQYF. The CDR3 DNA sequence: TGTGCCAGCAGCCCACTCGGGACTCTGTACGAGCAGTACTTC.

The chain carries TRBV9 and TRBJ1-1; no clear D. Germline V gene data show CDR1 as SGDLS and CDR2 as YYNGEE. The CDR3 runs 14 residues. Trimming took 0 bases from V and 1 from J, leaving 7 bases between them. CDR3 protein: CASSVDLRNTEAFF. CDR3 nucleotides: TGTGCCAGCAGCGTAGATCTCAGGAACACTGAAGCTTTCTTT.

The CDR3 DNA reads as TGTGCCAGCAGCTCCAGGGGGGATACGCAGTATTTT. Its protein product is CASSSRGDTQYF. V is TRBV7-2 and J is TRBJ2-3; 7 nucleotides agree with TRBD1. There are 12 residues in the CDR3. Germline V gene data show CDR1 as SGHTA and CDR2 as FQGNSA. The V segment lost 4 bases and the J segment 6 bases; nucleotides outside the gene matches: 1.

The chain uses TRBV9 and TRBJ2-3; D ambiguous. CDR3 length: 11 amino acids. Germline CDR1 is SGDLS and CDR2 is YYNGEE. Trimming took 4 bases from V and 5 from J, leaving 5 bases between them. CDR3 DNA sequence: TGTGCCAGCAGCTCACTAGATACGCAGTATTTT. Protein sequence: CASSSLDTQYF.

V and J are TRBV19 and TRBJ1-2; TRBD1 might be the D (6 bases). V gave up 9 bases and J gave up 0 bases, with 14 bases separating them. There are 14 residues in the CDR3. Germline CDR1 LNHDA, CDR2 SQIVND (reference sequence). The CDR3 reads CASKGQLTNYGYTF. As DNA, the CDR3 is TGTGCCAGCAAGGGACAACTAACTAACTATGGCTACACCTTC. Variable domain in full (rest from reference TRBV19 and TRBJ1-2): DGGITQSPKYLFRKEGQNVTLSCEQNLNHDAMYWYRQDPGQGLRLIYYSQIVNDFQKGDIAEGYSVSREKKESFPLTVTSAQKNPTAFYLCASKGQLTNYGYTFGSGTRLTVV.

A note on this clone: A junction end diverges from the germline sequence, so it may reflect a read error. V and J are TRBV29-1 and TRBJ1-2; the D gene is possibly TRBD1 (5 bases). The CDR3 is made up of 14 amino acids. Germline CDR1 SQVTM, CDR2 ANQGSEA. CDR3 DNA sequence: TGCAGCGTTGAAGAGGAAGAGGGACTCTATGGCTACCCCTTC. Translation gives CSVEEEEGLYGYPF.

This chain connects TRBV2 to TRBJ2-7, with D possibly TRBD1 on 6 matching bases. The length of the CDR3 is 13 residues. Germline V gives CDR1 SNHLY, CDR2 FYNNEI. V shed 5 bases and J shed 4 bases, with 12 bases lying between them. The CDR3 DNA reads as TGTGCCAGCAGTTTACAGGGATTATACGAGCAGTACTTC. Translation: CASSLQGLYEQYF.

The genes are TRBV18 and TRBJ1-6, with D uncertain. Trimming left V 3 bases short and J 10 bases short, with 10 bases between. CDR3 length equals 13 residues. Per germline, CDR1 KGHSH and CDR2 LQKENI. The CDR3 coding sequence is TGTGCCAGCTCACCCGTGGTCGAGTCACCCCTCCACTTT. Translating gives CASSPVVESPLHF.

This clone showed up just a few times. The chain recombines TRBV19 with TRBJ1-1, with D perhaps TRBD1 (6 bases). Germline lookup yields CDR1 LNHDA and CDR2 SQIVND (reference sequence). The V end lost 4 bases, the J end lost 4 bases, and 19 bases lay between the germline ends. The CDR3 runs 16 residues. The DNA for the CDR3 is TGTGCCAGTAGTACGGTTCAGGGGAATAGAGGCACTGAAGCTTTCTTT. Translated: CASSTVQGNRGTEAFF.

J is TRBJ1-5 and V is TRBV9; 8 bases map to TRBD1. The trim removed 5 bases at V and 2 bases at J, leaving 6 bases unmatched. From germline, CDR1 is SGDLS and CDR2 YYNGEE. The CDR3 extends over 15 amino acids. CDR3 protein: CASSAGQGGNQPQHF. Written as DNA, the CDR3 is TGTGCCAGCAGTGCAGGACAGGGAGGCAATCAGCCCCAGCATTTT.

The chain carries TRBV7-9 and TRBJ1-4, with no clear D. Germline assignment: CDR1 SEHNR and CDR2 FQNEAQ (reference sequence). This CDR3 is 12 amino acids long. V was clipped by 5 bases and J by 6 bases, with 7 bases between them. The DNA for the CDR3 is TGTGCCAGCAGCCCTCGGGATGAAAAACTGTTTTTT. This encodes CASSPRDEKLFF. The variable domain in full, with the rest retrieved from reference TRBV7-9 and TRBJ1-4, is DTGVSQNPRHKITKRGQNVTFRCDPISEHNRLYWYRQTLGQGPEFLTYFQNEAQLEKSRLLSDRFSAERPKGSFSTLEIQRTEQGDSAMYLCASSPRDEKLFFGSGTQLSVL.

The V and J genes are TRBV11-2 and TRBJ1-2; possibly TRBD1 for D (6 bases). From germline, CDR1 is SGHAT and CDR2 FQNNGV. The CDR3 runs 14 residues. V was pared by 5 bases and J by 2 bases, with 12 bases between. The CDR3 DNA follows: TGTGCCAGCAGCGCCTCTGGACAGAACTATGGCTACACCTTC. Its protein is CASSASGQNYGYTF. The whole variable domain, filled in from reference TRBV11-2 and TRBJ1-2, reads EAGVAQSPRYKIIEKRQSVAFWCNPISGHATLYWYQQILGQGPKLLIQFQNNGVVDDSQLPKDRFSAERLKGVDSTLKIQPAKLEDSAVYLCASSASGQNYGYTFGSGTRLTVV.

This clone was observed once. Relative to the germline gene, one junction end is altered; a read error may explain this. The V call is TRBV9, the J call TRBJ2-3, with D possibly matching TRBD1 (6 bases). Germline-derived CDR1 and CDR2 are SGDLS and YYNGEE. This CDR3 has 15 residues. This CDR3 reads CASSGGDRQRDTRYF. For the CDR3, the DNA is TGTGCCAGCAGCGGTGGAGACAGGCAACGAGATACGCGGTATTTT.

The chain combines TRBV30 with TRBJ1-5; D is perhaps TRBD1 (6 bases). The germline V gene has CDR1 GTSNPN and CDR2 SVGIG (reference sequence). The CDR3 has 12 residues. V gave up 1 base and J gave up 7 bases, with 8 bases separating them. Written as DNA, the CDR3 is TGTGCCTGGAGTGCTAGGGGGCAGCCCCAGCATTTT. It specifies CAWSARGQPQHF. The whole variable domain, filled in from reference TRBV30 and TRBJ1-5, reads SQTIHQWPATLVQPVGSPLSLECTVEGTSNPNLYWYRQAAGRGLQLLFYSVGIGQISSEVPQNLSASRPQDRQFILSSKKLLLSDSGFYLCAWSARGQPQHFGDGTRLSIL.

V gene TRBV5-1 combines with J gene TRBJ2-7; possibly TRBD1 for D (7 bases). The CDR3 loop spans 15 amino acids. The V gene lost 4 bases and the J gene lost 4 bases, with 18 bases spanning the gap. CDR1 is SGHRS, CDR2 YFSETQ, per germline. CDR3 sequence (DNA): TGCGCCAGCAGCAACAGGACAGGCGCGGGGTACGAGCAGTACTTC. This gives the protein CASSNRTGAGYEQYF.

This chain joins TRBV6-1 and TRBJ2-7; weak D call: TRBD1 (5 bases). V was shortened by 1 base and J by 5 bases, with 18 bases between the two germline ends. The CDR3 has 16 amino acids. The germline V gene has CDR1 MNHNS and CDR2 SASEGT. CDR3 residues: CASSEGIYEMGHEQYF. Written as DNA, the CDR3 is TGTGCCAGCAGTGAAGGAATTTATGAGATGGGGCACGAGCAGTACTTC.

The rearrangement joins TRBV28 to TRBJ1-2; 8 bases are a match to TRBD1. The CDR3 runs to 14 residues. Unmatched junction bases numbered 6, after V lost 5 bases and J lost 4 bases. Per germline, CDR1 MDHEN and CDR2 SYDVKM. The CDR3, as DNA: TGTGCCAGCAGTATCGGACAGGGCCTCTATGGCTACACCTTC. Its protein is CASSIGQGLYGYTF.

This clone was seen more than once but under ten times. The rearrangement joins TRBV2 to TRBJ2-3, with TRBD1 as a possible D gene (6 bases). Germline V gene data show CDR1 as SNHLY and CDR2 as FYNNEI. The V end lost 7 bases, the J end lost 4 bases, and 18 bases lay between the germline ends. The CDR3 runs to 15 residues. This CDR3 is CASISGRRGSDTQYF. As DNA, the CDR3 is TGTGCCAGCATTTCTGGGCGCAGGGGTTCAGATACGCAGTATTTT.

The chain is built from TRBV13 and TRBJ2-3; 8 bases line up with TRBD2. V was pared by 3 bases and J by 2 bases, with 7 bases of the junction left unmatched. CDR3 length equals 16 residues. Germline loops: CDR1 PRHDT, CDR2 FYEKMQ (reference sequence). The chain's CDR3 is CASSFGGRSFTDTQYF. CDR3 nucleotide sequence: TGTGCCAGCAGCTTCGGCGGGAGGTCCTTCACAGATACGCAGTATTTT.

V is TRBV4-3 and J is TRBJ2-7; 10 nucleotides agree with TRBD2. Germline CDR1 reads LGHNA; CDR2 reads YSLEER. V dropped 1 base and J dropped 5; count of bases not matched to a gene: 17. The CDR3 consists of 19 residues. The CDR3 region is CASSQVMESGAGGAHEQYF. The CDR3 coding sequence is TGCGCCAGCAGCCAAGTTATGGAGTCGGGAGCGGGAGGGGCCCACGAGCAGTACTTC.

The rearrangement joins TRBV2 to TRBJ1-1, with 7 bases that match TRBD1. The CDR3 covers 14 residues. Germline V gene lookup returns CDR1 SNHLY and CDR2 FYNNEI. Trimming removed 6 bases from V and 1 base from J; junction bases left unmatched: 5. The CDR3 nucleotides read TGTGCCAGCAGCGAGGGACAGAGGAACACTGAAGCTTTCTTT. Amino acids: CASSEGQRNTEAFF. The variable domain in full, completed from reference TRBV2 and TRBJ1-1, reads EPEVTQTPSHQVTQMGQEVILRCVPISNHLYFYWYRQILGQKVEFLVSFYNNEISEKSEIFDDQFSVERPDGSNFTLKIRSTKLEDSAMYFCASSEGQRNTEAFFGQGTRLTVV.